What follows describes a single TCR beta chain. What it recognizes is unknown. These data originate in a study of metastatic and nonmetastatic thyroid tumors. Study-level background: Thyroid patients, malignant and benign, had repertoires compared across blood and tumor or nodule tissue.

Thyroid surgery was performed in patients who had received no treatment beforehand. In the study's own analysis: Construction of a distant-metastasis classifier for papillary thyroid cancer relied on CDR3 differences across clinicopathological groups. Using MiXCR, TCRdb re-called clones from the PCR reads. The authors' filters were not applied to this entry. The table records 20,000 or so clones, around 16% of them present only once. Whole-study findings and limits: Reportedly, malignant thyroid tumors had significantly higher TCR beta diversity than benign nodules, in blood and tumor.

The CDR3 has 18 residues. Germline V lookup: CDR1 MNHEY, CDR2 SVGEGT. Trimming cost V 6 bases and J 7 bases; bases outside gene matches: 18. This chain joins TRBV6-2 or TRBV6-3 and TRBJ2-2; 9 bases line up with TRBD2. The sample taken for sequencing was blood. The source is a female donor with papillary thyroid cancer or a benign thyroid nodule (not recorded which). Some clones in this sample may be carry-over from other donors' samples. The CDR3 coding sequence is TGTGCCAGCAGGACGAATTATGGCGGGAGGGGAATTGTCGGGGAGCTGTTTTTT. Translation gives CASRTNYGGRGIVGELFF.